This TCR beta chain was profiled in a study of tumor-infiltrating lymphocytes in primary liver carcinoma. Points from the study as a whole: Tumor-adjacent and tumor-blood pairs overlapped less than tumor region pairs did.

This clonotype was recorded many times. The antigen remains undetermined. The investigators made TCR beta cDNA from approximately 0.5 ug total RNA, using a constant-region primer. Libraries for TCR beta were built through three nested multiplex PCR rounds, which together made up a slightly modified ARM-PCR procedure. Investigators reported that the first two PCR rounds, at 9 to 11 cycles each, used TRBV1-TRBV30 forward primers with a C-beta reverse primer. One entry per CDR3 protein results from TCRdb running MiXCR on the multiplex PCR reads. The sample has 90,000 to 150,000 distinct CDR3 sequences; less than 80% are singletons. The tissue used was unsorted bulk material of about 19-33 mg. RNA and DNA were co-extracted from it with the AllPrep DNA/RNA mini kit. V lost 7 bases to trimming and J lost 4 bases, with 17 bases between them. CDR3 length: 15 residues. Looked up from germline, CDR1 is MNHNS and CDR2 is SASEGT.

J is TRBJ1-5 and V is TRBV6-1, with D possibly matching TRBD1 (6 bases). Source material: liver tumor tissue from sampling region 1. Described subset: tumor region T1, superior pole. The TCR sequence derives from a woman aged 60-75 years with primary liver carcinoma and hepatitis B virus infection. CDR3 bases: TGTGCCAGCACCCCGGTAGGGGGTTTTAATCAGCCCCAGCATTTT. This codes for CASTPVGGFNQPQHF.